This T cell receptor (beta chain) emerged from a study of identical twins. Points from the study as a whole: With monozygotic twins, out-of-frame TCR alpha sharing exceeded what models estimated. The presence of invariant MAIT and iNKT cells could partly confound analyses of zero-insertion sequences. A cross-sectional statistical analysis, not follow-up of the same donors, supported the conclusions.

From the 5' RACE reads, TCRdb called clonotypes with MiXCR, one entry per CDR3 protein. Of about 500,000 distinct CDR3 sequences in the sample, 14% were seen once. This clonotype occurred a few times. Its antigen remains unknown. The same sample was also used in a study of yellow fever vaccine responses in identical twins.

This TCR was recovered from a woman between 18 and 30 years old in good health. Sequencing used CD4+ T cells sorted from blood.

The CDR3 DNA follows: TGTGCCAGCAGCTTAGTGGGACAGTCTCTGGGCGAGCAGTACTTC. It specifies CASSLVGQSLGEQYF. V gene TRBV11-2 combines with J gene TRBJ2-7; 7 bases agree with TRBD1. Looked up from germline, CDR1 is SGHAT and CDR2 is FQNNGV. The CDR3 length is 15 residues. Germline trimming cut 1 base from V and 6 bases from J; bases unmatched to any gene: 9. Based on the CDR3 plus reference TRBV11-2 and TRBJ2-7, the full variable domain is EAGVAQSPRYKIIEKRQSVAFWCNPISGHATLYWYQQILGQGPKLLIQFQNNGVVDDSQLPKDRFSAERLKGVDSTLKIQPAKLEDSAVYLCASSLVGQSLGEQYFGPGTRLTVT.